This T cell receptor (beta chain) was identified in a study of cytomegalovirus exposure and HLA in healthy donors. Some clones are missing from TCRdb's copy, which holds only in-frame ones; the method was immunoSEQ multiplex PCR. The sample has 170,000 or so clones, 80% to 85% seen once. The clonotype was recovered from a woman under 30 in good health and CMV-seropositive. Specimen: PBMCs.

The CDR3 sequence is CASSLTSKRGGWNEQFF. CDR3 sequence (DNA): TGTGCCAGCAGCCTGACTAGCAAGCGGGGGGGGTGGAATGAGCAGTTCTTC. This chain connects TRBV27 to TRBJ2-1; 10 bases match TRBD2. Unmatched junction bases numbered 15, after V lost 6 bases and J lost 7 bases. CDR1 is MNHEY, CDR2 SMNVEV, per germline (reference sequence). This CDR3 is built from 17 residues.